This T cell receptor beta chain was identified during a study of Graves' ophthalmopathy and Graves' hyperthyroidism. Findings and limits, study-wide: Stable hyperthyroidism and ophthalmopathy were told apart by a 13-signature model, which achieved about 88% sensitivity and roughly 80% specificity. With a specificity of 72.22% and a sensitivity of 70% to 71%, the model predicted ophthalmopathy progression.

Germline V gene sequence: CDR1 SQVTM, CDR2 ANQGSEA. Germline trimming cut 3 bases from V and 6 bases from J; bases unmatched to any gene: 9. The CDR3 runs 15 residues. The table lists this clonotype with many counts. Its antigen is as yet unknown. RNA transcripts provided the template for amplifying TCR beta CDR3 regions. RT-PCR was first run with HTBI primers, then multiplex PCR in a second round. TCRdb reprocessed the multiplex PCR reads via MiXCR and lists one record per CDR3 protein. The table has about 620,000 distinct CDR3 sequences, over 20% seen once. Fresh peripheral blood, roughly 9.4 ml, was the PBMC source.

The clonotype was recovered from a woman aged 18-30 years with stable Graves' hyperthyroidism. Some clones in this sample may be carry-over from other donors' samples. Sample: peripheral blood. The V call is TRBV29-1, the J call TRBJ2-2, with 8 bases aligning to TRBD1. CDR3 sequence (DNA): TGCAGCGTTGATTCAGGACAGGGCAATGCCGGGGAGCTGTTTTTT. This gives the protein CSVDSGQGNAGELFF.